This T cell receptor (beta chain) is drawn from a study of T-cell reconstitution after alpha-beta-depleted transplantation in children. J gave up 4 bases and V 0 bases, and 7 bases lay outside the gene matches. The CDR3 contains 16 residues. The germline CDR1 and CDR2 sequences are MNHEY and SVGEGT. This clonotype turned up a few times. Unique molecular identifiers were built into the TCRbeta library. TCRdb used MiXCR to reprocess the PCR reads, holding one entry per CDR3 protein. The sample has some 400,000 distinct CDR3 sequences; around 20% are singletons. The sample was PBMCs from the stem cell graft donor, taken from the stem cell graft. The V gene is TRBV6-2 or TRBV6-3, the J gene TRBJ1-1; 8 bases are shared with TRBD1. The clonotype was recovered from a human donor who donated a stem cell graft to a child with acute myeloid leukemia. The CDR3 region is CASSYSWGQVPTEAFF. DNA for the CDR3: TGTGCCAGCAGTTACTCATGGGGACAGGTTCCCACTGAAGCTTTCTTT.